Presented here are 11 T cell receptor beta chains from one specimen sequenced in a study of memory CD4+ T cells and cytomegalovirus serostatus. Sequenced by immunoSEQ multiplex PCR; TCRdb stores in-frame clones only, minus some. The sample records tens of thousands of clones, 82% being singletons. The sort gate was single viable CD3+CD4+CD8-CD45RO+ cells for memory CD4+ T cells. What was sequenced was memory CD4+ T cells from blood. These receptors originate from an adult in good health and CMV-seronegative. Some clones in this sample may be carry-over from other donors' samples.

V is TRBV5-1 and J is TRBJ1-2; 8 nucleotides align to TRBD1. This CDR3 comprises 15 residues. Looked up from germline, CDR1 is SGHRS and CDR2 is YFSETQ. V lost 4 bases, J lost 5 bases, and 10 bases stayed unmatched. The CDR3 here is CASSPTGGLGYGYTF. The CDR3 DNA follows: TGCGCCAGCAGCCCTACAGGGGGGTTAGGGTATGGCTACACCTTC.

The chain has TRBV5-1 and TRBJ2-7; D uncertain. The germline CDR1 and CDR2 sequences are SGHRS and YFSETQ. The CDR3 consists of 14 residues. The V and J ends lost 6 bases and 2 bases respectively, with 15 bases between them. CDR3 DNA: TGCGCCAGCAAGGTTGGGCAGTCCACCTACGAGCAGTACTTC. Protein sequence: CASKVGQSTYEQYF.

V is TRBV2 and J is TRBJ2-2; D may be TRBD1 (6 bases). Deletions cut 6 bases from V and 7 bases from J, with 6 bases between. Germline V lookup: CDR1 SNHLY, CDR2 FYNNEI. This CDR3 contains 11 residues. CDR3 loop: CASRGGGELFF. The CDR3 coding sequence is TGTGCCAGCAGAGGGGGCGGGGAGCTGTTTTTT.

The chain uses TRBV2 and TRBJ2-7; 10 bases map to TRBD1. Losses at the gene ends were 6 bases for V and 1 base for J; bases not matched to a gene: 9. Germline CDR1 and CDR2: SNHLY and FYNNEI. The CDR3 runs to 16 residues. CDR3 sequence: CASRGPGQGKSYEQYF. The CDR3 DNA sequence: TGTGCCAGCAGGGGCCCGGGACAGGGGAAATCCTACGAGCAGTACTTC.

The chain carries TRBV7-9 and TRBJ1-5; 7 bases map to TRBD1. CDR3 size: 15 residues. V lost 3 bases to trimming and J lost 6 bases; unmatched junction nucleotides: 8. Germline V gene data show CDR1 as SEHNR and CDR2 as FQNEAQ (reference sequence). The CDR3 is CASSLGTAKGQPQHF. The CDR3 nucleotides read TGTGCCAGCAGCTTGGGGACAGCTAAGGGTCAGCCCCAGCATTTT.

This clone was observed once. The CDR3 nucleotides are TGTGCCAGCAGCTTAAAACTCCTGGAGGCATTTAACTATGGCTACACCTTC. Protein sequence: CASSLKLLEAFNYGYTF. The chain employs TRBV7-9 and TRBJ1-2, with unresolved D. The CDR3 covers 17 residues. Germline V lookup: CDR1 SEHNR, CDR2 FQNEAQ (reference sequence). Trimming left V 2 bases short and J 1 base short, with 17 bases between.

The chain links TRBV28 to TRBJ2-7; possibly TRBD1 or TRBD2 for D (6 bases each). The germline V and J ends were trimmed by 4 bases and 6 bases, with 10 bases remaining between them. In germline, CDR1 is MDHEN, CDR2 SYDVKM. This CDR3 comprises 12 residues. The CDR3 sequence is CASSSSGAEQYF. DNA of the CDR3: TGTGCCAGCAGTTCGTCGGGGGCCGAGCAGTACTTC.

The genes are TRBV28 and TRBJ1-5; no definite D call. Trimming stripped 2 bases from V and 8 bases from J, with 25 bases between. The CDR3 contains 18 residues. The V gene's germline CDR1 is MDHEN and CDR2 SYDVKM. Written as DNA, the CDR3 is TGTGCCAGCAGTTTAATGGGCCGGGGATGGGAGTTTATGGAGCCCCAGCATTTT. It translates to CASSLMGRGWEFMEPQHF.

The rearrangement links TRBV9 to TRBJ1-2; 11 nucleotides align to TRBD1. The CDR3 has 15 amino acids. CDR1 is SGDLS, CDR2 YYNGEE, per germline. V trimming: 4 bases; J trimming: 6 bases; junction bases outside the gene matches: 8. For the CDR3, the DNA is TGTGCCAGCAGCCCGACCCCGGGACAGGGGGATGGCTACACCTTC. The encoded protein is CASSPTPGQGDGYTF.

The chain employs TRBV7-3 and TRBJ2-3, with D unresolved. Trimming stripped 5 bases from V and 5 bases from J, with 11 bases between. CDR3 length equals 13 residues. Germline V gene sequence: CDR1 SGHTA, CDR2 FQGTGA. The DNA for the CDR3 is TGTGCCAGCAGCCTCCAGCCGGGAGATACGCAGTATTTT. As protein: CASSLQPGDTQYF.

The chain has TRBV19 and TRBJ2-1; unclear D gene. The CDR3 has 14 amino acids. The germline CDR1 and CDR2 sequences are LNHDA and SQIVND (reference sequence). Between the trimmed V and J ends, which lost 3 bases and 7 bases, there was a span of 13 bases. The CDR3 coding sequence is TGTGCCAGTAGTATCCGGCTATCTTCTAATGAGCAGTTCTTC. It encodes CASSIRLSSNEQFF.